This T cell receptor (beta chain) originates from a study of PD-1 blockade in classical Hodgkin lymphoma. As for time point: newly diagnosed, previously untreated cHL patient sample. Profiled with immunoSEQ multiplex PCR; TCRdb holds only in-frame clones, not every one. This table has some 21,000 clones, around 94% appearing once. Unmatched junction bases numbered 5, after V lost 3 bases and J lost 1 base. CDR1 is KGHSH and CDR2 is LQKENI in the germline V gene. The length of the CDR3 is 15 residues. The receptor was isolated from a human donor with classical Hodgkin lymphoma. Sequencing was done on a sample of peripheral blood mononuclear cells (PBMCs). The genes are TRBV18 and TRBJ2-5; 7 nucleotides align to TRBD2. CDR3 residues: CASSPQRGAQETQYF. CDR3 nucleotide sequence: TGTGCCAGCTCACCCCAGCGGGGAGCCCAAGAGACCCAGTACTTC.